One and the same sample provided the 24 T cell receptor beta chains below, sequenced in a study of T cell responses to AZD1222 COVID-19 vaccine. TCRdb's copy holds only in-frame clones and misses some; the assay was immunoSEQ multiplex PCR. Of tens of thousands of clones in the sample, 83% are singletons; the top ten hold approximately 1.3%. Sequences were derived from peripheral blood, sampled 28 days after the second AZD1222 dose. The receptors originated from an adult who received the AZD1222 COVID-19 vaccine.

The chain joins TRBV21-1 to TRBJ2-2; no check of the table's D call, TRBD2, against the DNA was made. TRBV21-1 represents a pseudogene. The CDR3 has 14 residues. CDR3 coding DNA: TGTGCCAGCAGCAACGTGTTCCTACCCGGGGAGCTGTTTTTT. Translated, it gives CASSNVFLPGELFF.

V usage is TRBV7-2 and J usage is TRBJ2-3; 9 bases match TRBD2. The CDR3 contains 15 residues. Trimming took 2 bases from V and 3 from J; bases not matched to a gene: 3. The V gene's germline CDR1 is SGHTA and CDR2 FQGNSA. The CDR3 is CASSLKSGRTDTQYF. DNA for the CDR3: TGTGCCAGCAGCTTAAAGAGCGGGAGGACAGATACGCAGTATTTT.

The chain uses TRBV4-2 and TRBJ2-2, with D uncertain. This CDR3 is built from 17 residues. V lost 3 bases and J lost 3, with 17 bases in between. CDR1 and CDR2 (germline): LGHNA, YNFKEQ. The CDR3 region is CASSHPASLRDTGELFF. DNA of the CDR3: TGTGCCAGCAGCCACCCCGCCTCATTAAGGGACACCGGGGAGCTGTTTTTT.

This rearrangement joins TRBV12-3 or TRBV12-4 to TRBJ2-5, with D possibly TRBD1 on 5 matching bases. The CDR3 loop spans 11 amino acids. Trimming pared 7 bases from V and 5 bases from J, leaving 8 bases between. Here the CDR3 reads CASTPGETQYF. The CDR3 region has the DNA TGTGCCAGCACCCCAGGGGAGACCCAGTACTTC.

V gene TRBV19 combines with J gene TRBJ1-1, with TRBD1 matching 7 bases. CDR1 and CDR2 from the germline V gene are LNHDA and SQIVND (reference sequence). V lost 9 bases and J lost 1; bases outside the gene matches: 14. The CDR3 loop spans 16 amino acids. The CDR3 spells CASFSHGQAANTEAFF. CDR3 DNA sequence: TGTGCCAGCTTCTCCCACGGACAGGCGGCGAACACTGAAGCTTTCTTT.

The rearrangement uses TRBV7-9 and TRBJ1-4; D ambiguous. Germline-derived CDR1 and CDR2 are SEHNR and FQNEAQ (reference sequence). The CDR3 loop spans 19 amino acids. V lost 2 bases and J 0 bases, leaving 19 bases between the germline ends. CDR3 DNA: TGTGCCAGCAGCTTACCAAGCACGGGTTCGTCGGCAACTAATGAAAAACTGTTTTTT. Protein sequence: CASSLPSTGSSATNEKLFF.

The rearrangement uses TRBV7-2 and TRBJ2-1, with D unclear. The CDR3 has 13 residues. Looked up from germline, CDR1 is SGHTA and CDR2 is FQGNSA. Trimming stripped 3 bases from V and 6 bases from J, with 9 bases between. CDR3 region: CASSFDSLNEQFF. As DNA, the CDR3 is TGTGCCAGCAGCTTCGACTCACTCAATGAGCAGTTCTTC.

This chain connects TRBV5-1 to TRBJ2-1; no firm D call. CDR1 and CDR2 (germline): SGHRS, YFSETQ. CDR3 length equals 12 residues. The germline V and J ends were trimmed by 4 bases and 6 bases, with 8 bases remaining between them. The DNA of the CDR3 is TGCGCCAGCAGCGAACGGAGCAATGAGCAGTTCTTC. It specifies CASSERSNEQFF.

This clone has only one observation. The rearrangement links TRBV2 to TRBJ1-5; D unclear. The germline CDR1 and CDR2 sequences are SNHLY and FYNNEI. This CDR3 is built from 14 residues. Trimming took off 7 bases at V and 0 bases at J, with 10 bases between the two ends. Here the CDR3 reads CASTQSSSNQPQHF. The CDR3 bases are TGTGCCAGCACCCAGAGCAGTAGCAATCAGCCCCAGCATTTT.

CDR3 region: CASSRGTSGDWHNEQFF. In DNA, the CDR3 is TGTGCCAGCAGCAGGGGGACTAGCGGGGACTGGCACAATGAGCAGTTCTTC. The chain combines TRBV5-4 with TRBJ2-1; 13 nucleotides match TRBD2. CDR1 is SGHNT, CDR2 YYREEE, per germline (reference sequence). V shed 4 bases and J 5 bases; nucleotides not matched to a gene: 9. CDR3 size: 17 residues.

The chain is built from TRBV7-2 and TRBJ2-2, with D possibly TRBD2 on 5 matching bases. V was shortened by 3 bases and J by 5 bases, with 13 bases between the two germline ends. Per germline, CDR1 SGHTA and CDR2 FQGNSA. CDR3 length equals 15 residues. CDR3 DNA sequence: TGTGCCAGCAGCTTTGAGGGAGTCGGGACCGGGGAGCTGTTTTTT. Protein product: CASSFEGVGTGELFF. Using reference TRBV7-2 and TRBJ2-2 for the parts outside the CDR3, the full variable domain is GAGVSQSPSNKVTEKGKDVELRCDPISGHTALYWYRQSLGQGLEFLIYFQGNSAPDKSGLPSDRFSAERTGGSVSTLTIQRTQQEDSAVYLCASSFEGVGTGELFFGEGSRLTVL.

The chain links TRBV5-1 to TRBJ2-5; D is tentatively TRBD1 or TRBD2 (7 bases each). This CDR3 comprises 15 residues. V was pared by 6 bases and J by 2 bases, with 17 bases between. Germline-derived CDR1 and CDR2 are SGHRS and YFSETQ. The CDR3 region is CASNQGGQGQETQYF. The CDR3, as DNA: TGCGCCAGCAACCAGGGGGGGCAAGGGCAAGAGACCCAGTACTTC.

The chain couples TRBV7-3 to TRBJ2-7; 9 bases line up with TRBD1. Trimming at V came to 5 bases and at J to 5 bases, leaving 7 bases not matched to a gene. Per the germline V gene, CDR1 is SGHTA and CDR2 is FQGTGA. There are 14 residues in the CDR3. The CDR3 spells CASSRTGGWDEQYF. DNA for the CDR3: TGTGCCAGCAGCCGTACAGGGGGCTGGGACGAGCAGTACTTC.

The chain is built from TRBV18 and TRBJ1-5, with 7 bases aligning to TRBD1. Germline V gene sequence: CDR1 KGHSH, CDR2 LQKENI. CDR3 length: 14 residues. With V trimmed by 5 bases and J by 2 bases, 3 bases remained unmatched. The CDR3 DNA sequence: TGTGCCAGCTCAGACACAGGGGGCAATCAGCCCCAGCATTTT. This encodes CASSDTGGNQPQHF.

Turning to this clone: Germline is not matched at one junction end, which may reflect a read error. The J gene is TRBJ1-4, the V gene TRBV7-7; no firm D call. This CDR3 region has 14 residues. Germline values: CDR1 SSHAT, CDR2 FNYEAQ (reference sequence). This chain's CDR3 is CASSPSASNEKLFF. CDR3 nucleotide sequence: TGTGCTAGCAGCCCCAGTGCTTCTAATGAAAAACTGTTTTTT.

The chain is built from TRBV21-1 and TRBJ1-2. TRBV21-1 is a pseudogene. The CDR3 covers 15 residues. The CDR3 loop is CASSKMPDGHYGYTF. In nucleotides, the CDR3 is TGTGCCAGCAGCAAAATGCCAGATGGACACTATGGCTACACCTTC.

This clone has more than one count but fewer than ten. CDR3 residues: CASSLSIIYGYTF. CDR3 DNA sequence: TGTGCCAGCAGTTTATCTATAATCTATGGCTACACCTTC. This sequence joins TRBV28 and TRBJ1-2; D not resolved. Germline V lookup: CDR1 MDHEN, CDR2 SYDVKM. The CDR3 runs 13 residues. The V gene lost 1 base and the J gene lost 4 bases, with 7 bases spanning the gap.

The chain is built from TRBV7-2 and TRBJ1-1, with unresolved D. CDR1 and CDR2 from the germline V gene are SGHTA and FQGNSA. This CDR3 comprises 16 residues. The V and J ends lost 2 bases and 0 bases respectively, with 13 bases between them. The CDR3 DNA sequence: TGTGCCAGCAGCTTAAGGTATTTGGCAGTGAACACTGAAGCTTTCTTT. This encodes CASSLRYLAVNTEAFF.

V usage is TRBV6-1 and J usage is TRBJ1-5; a possible D gene is TRBD1 (5 bases). V was shortened by 4 bases and J by 1 base, with 17 bases between the two germline ends. This CDR3 is 17 amino acids long. CDR1 MNHNS and CDR2 SASEGT come from the germline V gene. DNA of the CDR3: TGTGCCAGCAGTGGGTATTTAGGAGGGGAAAGCAATCAGCCCCAGCATTTT. Protein: CASSGYLGGESNQPQHF.

V usage is TRBV28 and J usage is TRBJ1-2, with TRBD1 matching over 8 bases. V was clipped by 6 bases and J by 3 bases; unmatched bases: 9. There are 15 residues in the CDR3. Germline V gives CDR1 MDHEN, CDR2 SYDVKM. The CDR3, as DNA: TGTGCCAGCAGCCTTGGAGGACAGGGTTACTATGGCTACACCTTC. This codes for CASSLGGQGYYGYTF.

CDR3: CASSTETQEQYF. The CDR3 DNA sequence: TGTGCCAGCAGCACAGAAACACAAGAGCAGTACTTC. The rearrangement joins TRBV3-1 (or the pseudogene TRBV3-2) to TRBJ2-7; D not certain. CDR1 is LGHDT and CDR2 is YNNKEL in the germline V gene (reference sequence). Trimming removed 5 bases from V and 7 bases from J, with 12 bases in between. CDR3 length: 12 amino acids.

The rearrangement links TRBV7-9 to TRBJ1-1; a weak D match, TRBD1 (5 bases). The length of the CDR3 is 15 residues. Trimming removed 5 bases from V and 1 base from J, with 14 bases in between. Germline CDR1 reads SEHNR; CDR2 reads FQNEAQ (reference sequence). CDR3 coding DNA: TGTGCCAGCAGCCCTGTGGGGGGAAGGAACACTGAAGCTTTCTTT. The encoded protein is CASSPVGGRNTEAFF.

This clone was picked up a small number of times. The V call is TRBV4-3, the J call TRBJ2-7, with D uncertain. In germline, CDR1 is LGHNA, CDR2 YSLEER. CDR3 length: 13 amino acids. The V and J ends lost 0 bases and 7 bases respectively, with 10 bases between them. The CDR3 DNA reads TGCGCCAGCAGCCAAGATACTTTCGGGGAGCAGTACTTC. Amino acids: CASSQDTFGEQYF.

The J gene is TRBJ1-6, the V gene TRBV2, with TRBD1 as a possible D gene (6 bases). Trimming cost V 4 bases and J 6 bases, with 10 bases left between them. Looked up from germline, CDR1 is SNHLY and CDR2 is FYNNEI. The CDR3 is made up of 14 amino acids. This chain's CDR3 is CASSGQGRNSPLHF. CDR3 DNA sequence: TGTGCCAGCAGTGGGCAGGGGCGTAATTCACCCCTCCACTTT.